Listed here is a single T cell receptor (beta chain). This sample stems from a study of T cell changes during pregnancy in multiple sclerosis. V gave up 5 bases and J gave up 4 bases, with 21 bases separating them. Germline loops: CDR1 SGHTA, CDR2 FQGNSA. This CDR3 spans 17 amino acids. TCRdb's table, derived via immunoSEQ multiplex PCR, lists solely in-frame clones and lacks some. The sample contains tens of thousands of clones, about 89% of which appear only once. This receptor was identified in a female donor with multiple sclerosis, enrolled in a pregnancy study. V is TRBV7-2 and J is TRBJ1-3; tentatively, D is TRBD1 (5 bases). This specimen consisted of CD4+ T cells from peripheral blood mononuclear cells, obtained in the first trimester of pregnancy. The CDR3 DNA reads TGTGCCAGCAGCCCCGGGGGTCGGGGCGGTTCCGGAAACACCATATATTTT. It is translated as CASSPGGRGGSGNTIYF.